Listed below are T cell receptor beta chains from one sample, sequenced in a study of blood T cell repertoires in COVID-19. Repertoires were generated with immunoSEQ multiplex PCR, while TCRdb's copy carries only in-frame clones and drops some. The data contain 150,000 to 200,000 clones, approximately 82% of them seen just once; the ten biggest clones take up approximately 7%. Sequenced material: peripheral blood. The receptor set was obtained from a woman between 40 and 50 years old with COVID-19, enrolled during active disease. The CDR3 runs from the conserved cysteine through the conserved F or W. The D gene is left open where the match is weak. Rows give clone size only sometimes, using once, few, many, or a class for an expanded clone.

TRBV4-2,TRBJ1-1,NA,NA,TGTGCCAGCAGCCAAGCGGCCACCTGGCGAGGCACTGAAGCTTTCTTT,CASSQAATWRGTEAFF
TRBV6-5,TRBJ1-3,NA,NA,TGTGCCAGCATGCTATACTCTGGAAACACCATATATTTT,CASMLYSGNTIYF
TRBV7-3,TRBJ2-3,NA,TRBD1,TGTGCCAGCAGCTTAACCCCGGGACAGGGGGTGGATACGCAGTATTTT,CASSLTPGQGVDTQYF
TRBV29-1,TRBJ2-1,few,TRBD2,TGCAGCGTGGGAGTACGGGGTAGCGGGATGGTATACAATGAGCAGTTCTTC,CSVGVRGSGMVYNEQFF
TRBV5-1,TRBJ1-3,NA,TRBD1,TGCGCCAGCAGCGCTGCCGGGGACAGGGGAAACACCATATATTTT,CASSAAGDRGNTIYF
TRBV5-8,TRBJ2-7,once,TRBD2,TGTGCCAGCAGACCCGTAGCGGGTAGCTCCTACGAGCAGTACTTC,CASRPVAGSSYEQYF
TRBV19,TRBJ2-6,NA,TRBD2,TGTGCCAGTAGTATAGTCCCCGGACTAGCAGCCTCTGGGGCCAACGTCCTGACTTTC,CASSIVPGLAASGANVLTF
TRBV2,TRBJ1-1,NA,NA,TGTGCCAGCAGTTTTAATGGGGGGACTGAAGCTTTCTTT,CASSFNGGTEAFF
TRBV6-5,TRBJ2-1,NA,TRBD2,TGTGCCACTAACAGCGGGAAGGGTAATGAGCAGTTCTTC,CATNSGKGNEQFF
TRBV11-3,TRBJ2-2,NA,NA,TGTGCCAGCAGCCCCCTCGGGACTTTTAACCGGGGAGCTGTTTTT,CASSPLGTFNRGAVF
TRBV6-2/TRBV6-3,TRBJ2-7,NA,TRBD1,TGTGCCAGCAGTCGACAGGGTGGTTCCTACGAGCAGTACTTC,CASSRQGGSYEQYF
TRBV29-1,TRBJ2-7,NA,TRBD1,TGCAGCGTGGGACAGGGGGTGGGGGAGCAGTACTTC,CSVGQGVGEQYF
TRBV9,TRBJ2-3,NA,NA,TGTGCCAGCAGCGAGGAGGTGGGACTTAACACAGATACGCAGTATTTT,CASSEEVGLNTDTQYF
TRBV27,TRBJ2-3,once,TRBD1,TGTGCCAGCAGTATGGGACAGGGTTTCGTTACGCAGTATTTT,CASSMGQGFVTQYF
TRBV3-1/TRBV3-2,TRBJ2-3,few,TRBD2,TGTGCCAGCAGCAAAGTCCGGCTAGCGGGGGGGTCTAGCACAGATACGCAGTATTTT,CASSKVRLAGGSSTDTQYF
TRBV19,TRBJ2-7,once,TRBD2,TGTGCCAGTAGTATCTGGGGGACTAGCGGGAGCTACGAGCAGTACTTC,CASSIWGTSGSYEQYF
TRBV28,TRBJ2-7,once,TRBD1,TGTGCCAGCAGCCCGACAAGGGGACAGGGGGCTGACGAGCAGTACTTC,CASSPTRGQGADEQYF
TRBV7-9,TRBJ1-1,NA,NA,TGTGCCAGCAGCTTAGGTAGCATCGGCACTGAAGCTTTCTTT,CASSLGSIGTEAFF
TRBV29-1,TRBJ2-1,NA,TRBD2,TGCAGCGTTGGCGGGGGATACAATGAGCAGTTCTTC,CSVGGGYNEQFF
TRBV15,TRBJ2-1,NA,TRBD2,TGTGCCACCAGCAGACCCCTCGGACTAGCGGGAACGAGCTCCTACAATGAGCAGTTCTTC,CATSRPLGLAGTSSYNEQFF
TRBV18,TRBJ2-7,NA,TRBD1,TGTGCCAGCTCACCTATCCGGGACAGCCACGAGCAGTACTTC,CASSPIRDSHEQYF
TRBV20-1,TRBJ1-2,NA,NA,TGCAGTGCTCACAGGGACGGCTACACCTTC,CSAHRDGYTF
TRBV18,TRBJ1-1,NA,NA,TGTGCCAGCTCACCTGCCGGGGGGGTGAACACTGAAGCTTTCTTT,CASSPAGGVNTEAFF
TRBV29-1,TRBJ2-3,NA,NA,TGCAGCGTTGAAGTCCAGGGATCGGGCACAGATACGCAGTATTTT,CSVEVQGSGTDTQYF
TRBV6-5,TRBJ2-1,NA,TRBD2,TGTGCCAGCAGTTACGTCTCCACCGGGACTAGCAATGAGCAGTTCTTC,CASSYVSTGTSNEQFF
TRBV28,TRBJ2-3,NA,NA,TGTGCCAGCAGAAACAGGGCAGATACGCAGTATTTT,CASRNRADTQYF
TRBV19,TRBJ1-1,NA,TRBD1,TGTGCCAGTAGTATAGATCGGGACAGGGGAGCTGAAGCTTTCTTT,CASSIDRDRGAEAFF
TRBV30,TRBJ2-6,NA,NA,TGTGCCTGGAGTCGCGACAGTTCTGGGGCCAACGTCCTGACTTTC,CAWSRDSSGANVLTF
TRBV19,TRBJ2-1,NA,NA,TGTGCCAGTGGGGCTCAAGGGCACTACAATGAGCAGTTCTTC,CASGAQGHYNEQFF
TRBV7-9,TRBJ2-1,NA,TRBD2,TGTGCCAGCAACACGGGAGGCACCTACAATGAGCAGTTCTTC,CASNTGGTYNEQFF
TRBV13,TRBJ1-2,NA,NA,TGTGCCAGCAGCTCCCCAGGGGCTTCCTATGGCTACACCTTC,CASSSPGASYGYTF
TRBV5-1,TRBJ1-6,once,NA,TGCGCCAGCAGCACCCTACACGGGAGTAATTCACCCCTCCACTTT,CASSTLHGSNSPLHF
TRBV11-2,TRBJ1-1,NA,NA,TGTGCCAGCAGCCTCAGGGGTGCCACTGAAGCTTTCTTT,CASSLRGATEAFF
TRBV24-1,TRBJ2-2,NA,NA,TGTGCCACCAGAAGTGTGGGAGTTGGCACCGGGGAGCTGTTTTTT,CATRSVGVGTGELFF
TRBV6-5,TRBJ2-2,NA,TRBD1,TGTGCCAGCAGCGTGGGACAGGGCCCCTTCGGGGAGCTGTTTTTT,CASSVGQGPFGELFF
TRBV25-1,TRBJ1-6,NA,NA,TGTGCCAGCAGTGGTGGGGGGTCCACCTCACCCCTCCACTTT,CASSGGGSTSPLHF
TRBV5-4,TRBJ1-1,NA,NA,TGTGCCAGCAGCTCCAGGCGGGGGGCGGTTGACACTGAAGCTTTCTTT,CASSSRRGAVDTEAFF
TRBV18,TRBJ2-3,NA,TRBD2,TGTGCCAGCTCCCGAACGGGGGGGTTAGGCCGGGACACAGATACGCAGTATTTT,CASSRTGGLGRDTDTQYF
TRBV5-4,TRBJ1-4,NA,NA,TGTGCCAGCTCGTCGGGTGCAACTAATGAAAAACTGTTTTTT,CASSSGATNEKLFF
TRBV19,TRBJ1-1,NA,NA,TGTGCCAGTAGTACTAGTCGAACGACCGAAGCTTTCTTT,CASSTSRTTEAFF
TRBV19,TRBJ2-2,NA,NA,TGTGCCAGTAGTATGGGGGGATCCACCGGGGAGCTGTTTTTT,CASSMGGSTGELFF
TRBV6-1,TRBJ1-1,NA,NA,TGTGCCAGCAGTGGACCTACGGGCACTGAAGCTTTCTTT,CASSGPTGTEAFF
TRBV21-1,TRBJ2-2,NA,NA,TGTGCCAGCAGACTAGCCGCCGGGGAGCTGTTTTTT,CASRLAAGELFF
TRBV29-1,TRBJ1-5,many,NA,TGCAGCGTTGGGATGCGGCCGGATCAGCCCCAGCATTTT,CSVGMRPDQPQHF
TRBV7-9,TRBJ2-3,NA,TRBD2,TGTGCCAGCAGCTGGGGGACTAGCGGAATCACAGATACGCAGTATTTT,CASSWGTSGITDTQYF
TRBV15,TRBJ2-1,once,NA,TGTGCCACCAGCAAAGCAGGGGCAAGGGACAATGAGCAGTTCTTC,CATSKAGARDNEQFF
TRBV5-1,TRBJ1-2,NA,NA,TGCGCCAGTCTCGACCGGGAGGGGGGGTATGGCTACACCTTC,CASLDREGGYGYTF
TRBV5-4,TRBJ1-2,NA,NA,TGTGCCAGCAGCCCAGCCGGGGAAAACTATGGCTACACCTTC,CASSPAGENYGYTF